This T cell receptor (beta chain) was recorded in a study of CD8 T cells in Susac syndrome. Broader study findings: The authors acknowledged that their TCR sequencing and HLA analysis involved a relatively small number of individuals.

V shed 3 bases, J shed 2 bases, and the junction held 10 bases outside the gene matches. The CDR3 loop spans 17 amino acids. CDR1 is KGHSH and CDR2 is LQKENI in the germline V gene. A word on this clonotype: Its target is unknown.

Sequencing of TCR beta was performed on blood CD8+ T cells and on blood CD4+ T cells. TEMRA cells were FACS-enriched, while CD8+ and CD4+ T cells were negatively isolated. With random hexamers, reverse transcription was performed on about 0.5 to 1 ug of RNA. A multiplex approach, immunoSEQ multiplex PCR, amplified TCR beta CDR3 across 54 Vbeta and 13 Jbeta. TCRdb reprocessed the immunoSEQ multiplex PCR reads via MiXCR and lists one record per CDR3 protein. The profile shows about 300,000 distinct CDR3 sequences, around 92% of them singletons. The sample taken for sequencing was CD4+ T cells from PBMCs. The chain couples TRBV18 to TRBJ1-5, with 7 positions matching TRBD1. This TCR derives from a human donor with multiple sclerosis. The CDR3 nucleotides are TGTGCCAGCTCACCCGGAATCAGGGGGAACGGCAATCAGCCCCAGCATTTT. Protein product: CASSPGIRGNGNQPQHF.